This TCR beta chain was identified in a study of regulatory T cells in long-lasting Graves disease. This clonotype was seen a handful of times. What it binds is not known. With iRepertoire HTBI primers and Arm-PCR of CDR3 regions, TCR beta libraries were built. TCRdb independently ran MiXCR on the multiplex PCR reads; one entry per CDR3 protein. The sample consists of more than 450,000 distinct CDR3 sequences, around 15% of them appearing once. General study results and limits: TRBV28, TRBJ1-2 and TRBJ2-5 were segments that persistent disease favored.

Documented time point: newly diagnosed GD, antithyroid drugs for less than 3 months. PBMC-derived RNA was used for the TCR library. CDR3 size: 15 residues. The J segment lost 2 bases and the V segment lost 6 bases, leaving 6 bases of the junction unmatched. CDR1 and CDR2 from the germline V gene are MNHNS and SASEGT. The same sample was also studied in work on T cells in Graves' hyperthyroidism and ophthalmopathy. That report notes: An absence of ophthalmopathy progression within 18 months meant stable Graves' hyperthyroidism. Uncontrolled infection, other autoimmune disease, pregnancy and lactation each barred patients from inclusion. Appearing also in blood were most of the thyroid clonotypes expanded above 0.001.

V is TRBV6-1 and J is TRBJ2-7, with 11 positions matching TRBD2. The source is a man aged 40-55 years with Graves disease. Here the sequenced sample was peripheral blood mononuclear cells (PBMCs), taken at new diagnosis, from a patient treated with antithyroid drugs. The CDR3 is CASSVAGGLPYEQYF. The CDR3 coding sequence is TGTGCCAGCAGCGTAGCGGGAGGGCTCCCCTACGAGCAGTACTTC.